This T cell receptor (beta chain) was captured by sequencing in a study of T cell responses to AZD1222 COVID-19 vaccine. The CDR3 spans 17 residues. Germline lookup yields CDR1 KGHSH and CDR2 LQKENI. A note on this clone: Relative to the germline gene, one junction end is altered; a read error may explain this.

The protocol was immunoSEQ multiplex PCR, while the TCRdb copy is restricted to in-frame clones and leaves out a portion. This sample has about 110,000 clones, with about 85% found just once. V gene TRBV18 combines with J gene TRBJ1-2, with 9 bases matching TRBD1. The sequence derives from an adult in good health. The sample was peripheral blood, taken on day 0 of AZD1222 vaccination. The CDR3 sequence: CASSPGPRQGVDYGYTF. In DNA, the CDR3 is TGTGCCAGCTCACCCGGCCCCAGACAGGGGGTGGACTACGGCTACACCTTC.